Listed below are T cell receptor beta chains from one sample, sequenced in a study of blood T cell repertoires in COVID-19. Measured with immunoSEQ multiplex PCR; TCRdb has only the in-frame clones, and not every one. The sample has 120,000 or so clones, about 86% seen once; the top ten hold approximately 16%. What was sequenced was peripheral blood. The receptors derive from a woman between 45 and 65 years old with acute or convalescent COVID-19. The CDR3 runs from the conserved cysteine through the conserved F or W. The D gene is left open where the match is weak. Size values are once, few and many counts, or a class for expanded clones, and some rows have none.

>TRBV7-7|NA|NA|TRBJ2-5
TGTGCCAGCAGCTCGGTAACGGGAGAGACCCAGTACTTC
CASSSVTGETQYF
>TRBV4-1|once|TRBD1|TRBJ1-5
TGCGCCAGCAGCCAAGATCTTGTCACAGGGGACGATCAGCCCCAGCATTTT
CASSQDLVTGDDQPQHF
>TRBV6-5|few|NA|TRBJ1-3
TGTGCCAGCAGCACTGGGCAGGTGGGAAACACCATATATTTT
CASSTGQVGNTIYF
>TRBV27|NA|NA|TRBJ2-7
TGTGCCAGCAGTTTAACTTACAGGTACTACGAGCAGTACTTC
CASSLTYRYYEQYF
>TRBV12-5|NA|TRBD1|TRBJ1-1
TGTGCTAGTGGTTTCGGGACAGGGGCCCGGGCAGCTTTCTTT
CASGFGTGARAAFF
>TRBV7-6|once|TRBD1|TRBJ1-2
TGTGCCAGCAGCTTAACAGGGGACTATGGCTACACCTTC
CASSLTGDYGYTF
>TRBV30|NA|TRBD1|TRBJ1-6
TGTGCCTGGAGTGAGGGGTCGGGACAGCATAATTCACCCCTCCACTTT
CAWSEGSGQHNSPLHF
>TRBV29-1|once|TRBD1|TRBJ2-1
TGCAGCGTTGAAGAGGGGACAGGGTTAGGCGATGAGCAGTTCTTC
CSVEEGTGLGDEQFF
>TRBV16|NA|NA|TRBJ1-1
TGTGCCAGCAGCCAATCTAGTGAGAGGGAGGCTTTCTTT
CASSQSSEREAFF
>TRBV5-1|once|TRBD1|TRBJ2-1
TGCGCCAGCAGCTTGGGGGGACAGGTTTACAATGAGCAGTTCTTC
CASSLGGQVYNEQFF
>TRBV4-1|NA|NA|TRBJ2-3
TGCGCCAGCAGCCAGGAGAAACATAGCGGTGGGGACGCAGATACGCAGTATTTT
CASSQEKHSGGDADTQYF
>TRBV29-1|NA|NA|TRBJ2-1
TGCAGCGCTGGGCTCCCTGGGAATGAGCAGTTCTTC
CSAGLPGNEQFF
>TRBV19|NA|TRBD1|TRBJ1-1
TGTGCCAGTGGGTTCAGGGGGCCAGGGGAAGCTTTCTTT
CASGFRGPGEAFF
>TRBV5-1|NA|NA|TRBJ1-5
TGCGCCAGCAGCTTGGACTCGGCAGCCGGGGAGCCCCAGCATTTT
CASSLDSAAGEPQHF
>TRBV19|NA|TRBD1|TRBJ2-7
TGTGCCAGTAGTACGACAGACAGGGCCCGCGAGCAGTACTTC
CASSTTDRAREQYF
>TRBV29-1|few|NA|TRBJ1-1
TGCAGCGTTGAGGGCAGGGCGACCACTGAAGCTTTCTTT
CSVEGRATTEAFF
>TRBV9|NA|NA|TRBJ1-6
TGTGCCAGCGGCCGGGGGATGGCAGTGAACGACTTTAATTCACCCCTCCACTTT
CASGRGMAVNDFNSPLHF
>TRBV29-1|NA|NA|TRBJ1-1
TGCAGCGCAGAAAGTTATAGAAACACTGAAGCTTTCTTT
CSAESYRNTEAFF
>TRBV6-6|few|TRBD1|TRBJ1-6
TGTGCCAGCAGTCGACAGGGGGATTGGCATAATTCACCCCTCCACTTT
CASSRQGDWHNSPLHF
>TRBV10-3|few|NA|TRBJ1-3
TGTGCCGCTGGGGGGTTGGACGGAAACACCATATATTTT
CAAGGLDGNTIYF
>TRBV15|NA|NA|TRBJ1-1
TGTGCCACCAGCAGACCGGGACTCAGTCCTGAAGCTTTCTTT
CATSRPGLSPEAFF
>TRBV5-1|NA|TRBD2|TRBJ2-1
TGCGCCAGCAGCTTAACCGGGACTAGCGGGATGCAGACGCAGTTCTTC
CASSLTGTSGMQTQFF
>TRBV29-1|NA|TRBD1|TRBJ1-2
TGCAGCGTTGGACAGGGGGCGTGGGACTACTATGGCTACACCTTC
CSVGQGAWDYYGYTF
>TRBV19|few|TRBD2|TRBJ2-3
TGTGCCAGTAGTATAACGGGGGGTAGAGATACGCAGTATTTT
CASSITGGRDTQYF
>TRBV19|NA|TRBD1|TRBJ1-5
TGTGCCAGTAGTATTGCCGACAGGGGGAATCAGCCCCAGCATTTT
CASSIADRGNQPQHF
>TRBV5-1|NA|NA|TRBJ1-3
TGCGCCAGCAGCTTGGGCTTCAGGGGATCGGGAAACACCATATATTTT
CASSLGFRGSGNTIYF
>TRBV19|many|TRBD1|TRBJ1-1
TGTGCCAGTAGTGTGGGACAGGCTACGAACACTGAAGCTTTCTTT
CASSVGQATNTEAFF
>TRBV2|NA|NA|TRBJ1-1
TGTGCCAGCAGCTCAGGGATGAACACTGAAGCTTTCTTT
CASSSGMNTEAFF
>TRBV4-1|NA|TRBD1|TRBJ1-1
TGCGCCAGCAGCCAGGGACAGGGCAGCACTGAAGCTTTCTTT
CASSQGQGSTEAFF
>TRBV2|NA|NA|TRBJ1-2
TGTGCCAGCAGTGGGGTGACAGAAGATGGCTACACCTTC
CASSGVTEDGYTF
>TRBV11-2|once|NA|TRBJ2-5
TGTGCCAGCACCTTACACTCTAGTTCCCGGGAGACCCAGTACTTC
CASTLHSSSRETQYF